Listed below are T cell receptor beta chains from one sample, sequenced in a study of shared clonotypes between healthy human individuals. Generated by immunoSEQ multiplex PCR, the TCRdb table keeps only in-frame clones and is missing some. The sample holds 600,000 to 800,000 clones, roughly two thirds seen once. Sequenced material: memory CD4+ T cells sorted from blood. Receptor source: a woman in her 30s in good health. The CDR3 runs from the conserved cysteine through the conserved F or W. D genes are given only for firm matches. Clone size is not always given. Where it is, it says once, few, many or a class for expanded clones.

DNA: TGTGCCAGCAGTGCGCAGGCGGTACAAGAGACCCAGTACTTC
CDR3: CASSAQAVQETQYF
length: 14
V: TRBV6-1
J: TRBJ2-5
D: NA
size: NA

DNA: TGTGCCAGCAGCCCCCTAGCGGGATATTCCTCTAGCACAGATACGCAGTATTTT
CDR3: CASSPLAGYSSSTDTQYF
length: 18
V: TRBV5-6
J: TRBJ2-3
D: TRBD2
size: NA

DNA: TGCGCCAGCAGCTTAGGACAGGACCAAGAGACCCAGTACTTC
CDR3: CASSLGQDQETQYF
length: 14
V: TRBV5-1
J: TRBJ2-5
D: TRBD1
size: NA

DNA: TGTGCCAGCTCAAACAGCACAGATACGCAGTATTTT
CDR3: CASSNSTDTQYF
length: 12
V: TRBV18
J: TRBJ2-3
D: NA
size: NA

DNA: NA
CDR3: CASSSSWQGAAYNEQFF
length: 17
V: TRBV27
J: TRBJ2-1
D: NA
size: few

DNA: TGTGCCAGCAGCTTAGATAGCGGAGGCTACGAGCAGTACTTC
CDR3: CASSLDSGGYEQYF
length: 14
V: TRBV11-2
J: TRBJ2-7
D: NA
size: once

DNA: TGTGCCAGCAGCTTGGTCTCGCATCTCGAGACCCAGTACTTC
CDR3: CASSLVSHLETQYF
length: 14
V: TRBV5-3
J: TRBJ2-5
D: NA
size: NA

DNA: TGTGCCAGCAGTTTTTATGGAATTGGAAACACCATATATTTT
CDR3: CASSFYGIGNTIYF
length: 14
V: TRBV28
J: TRBJ1-3
D: NA
size: NA

DNA: TGTGCCAGCAGAGCTACTAGCGGGAGGTACAATGAGCAGTTCTTC
CDR3: CASRATSGRYNEQFF
length: 15
V: TRBV6-4
J: TRBJ2-1
D: TRBD2
size: NA

DNA: TGTGCCATCAGTGAGTCGGTGCAGTTATATCCAAGCAATCAGCCCCAGCATTTT
CDR3: CAISESVQLYPSNQPQHF
length: 18
V: TRBV10-3
J: TRBJ1-5
D: NA
size: NA

DNA: TGTGCCACCAGCACCAGGACTAGCGGGAGGGCCTCCCGTGAGCAGTTCTTC
CDR3: CATSTRTSGRASREQFF
length: 17
V: TRBV15
J: TRBJ2-1
D: TRBD2
size: NA

DNA: TGTGCCACCGAGACAGCTAACTATGGCTACACCTTC
CDR3: CATETANYGYTF
length: 12
V: TRBV6-6
J: TRBJ1-2
D: NA
size: NA

DNA: TGTGCCAGCAACTCTTTCTTGGACAGGGGAGGTTCTGGGCAGTTCTTC
CDR3: CASNSFLDRGGSGQFF
length: 16
V: TRBV7-8
J: TRBJ2-1
D: TRBD1
size: NA

DNA: TGTGCCAGCAGCTTGGAGGGGACGGCTTTGTTAGGGCTGTTTTTT
CDR3: CASSLEGTALLGLFF
length: 15
V: TRBV5-4
J: TRBJ2-2
D: NA
size: once

DNA: TGTGCCAGCAACTCCCTCCCGGGGGGCAGCACAGATACGCAGTATTTT
CDR3: CASNSLPGGSTDTQYF
length: 16
V: TRBV28
J: TRBJ2-3
D: NA
size: NA

DNA: TGTGCCAGCAGTCCCCCCTTCTACGAGCAGTACTTC
CDR3: CASSPPFYEQYF
length: 12
V: TRBV27
J: TRBJ2-7
D: NA
size: NA

DNA: TGTGCCACCTCCGGAGGGGGAGATACGCAGTATTTT
CDR3: CATSGGGDTQYF
length: 12
V: TRBV27
J: TRBJ2-3
D: NA
size: NA

DNA: TGTGCCAGCAGCGCAAAGGCCGCCGGGGGGAGCAATCAGCCCCAGCATTTT
CDR3: CASSAKAAGGSNQPQHF
length: 17
V: TRBV7-2
J: TRBJ1-5
D: NA
size: NA

DNA: TGTGCCAGCAGTGTGGGACAGGGTGGAAACTATGGCTACACCTTC
CDR3: CASSVGQGGNYGYTF
length: 15
V: TRBV6-1
J: TRBJ1-2
D: TRBD1
size: NA

DNA: TGTGCCATCAAGGAAGGACTAGCCAATGAGCAGTTCTTC
CDR3: CAIKEGLANEQFF
length: 13
V: TRBV10-3
J: TRBJ2-1
D: TRBD2
size: NA

DNA: TGTGCCAGCAGTTTCGGGGGTCCCCAAGAGACCCAGTACTTC
CDR3: CASSFGGPQETQYF
length: 14
V: TRBV28
J: TRBJ2-5
D: NA
size: NA

DNA: TGTGCCAGTAGTATTCGGGGTCAGGAAGCCTACGAGCAGTACTTC
CDR3: CASSIRGQEAYEQYF
length: 15
V: TRBV19
J: TRBJ2-7
D: NA
size: NA

DNA: TGTGCCAGCAGTGCGCAAGCGCAGGGATACTACGAGCAGTACTTC
CDR3: CASSAQAQGYYEQYF
length: 15
V: TRBV6-1
J: TRBJ2-7
D: NA
size: NA

DNA: TGTGCCAGCAGCCCTCGAAGGACTGGCGGGAGAAGTTACGAGCAGTACTTC
CDR3: CASSPRRTGGRSYEQYF
length: 17
V: TRBV7-9
J: TRBJ2-7
D: TRBD2
size: NA

DNA: TGCGCCAGCAGCTCGGGACTAGGGGACACCGGGGAGCTGTTTTTT
CDR3: CASSSGLGDTGELFF
length: 15
V: TRBV5-1
J: TRBJ2-2
D: TRBD2
size: NA

DNA: TGTGCCAGCAGTGAGGTCAGGGGGATCACTGAAGCTTTCTTT
CDR3: CASSEVRGITEAFF
length: 14
V: TRBV2
J: TRBJ1-1
D: TRBD1
size: NA

DNA: TGTGCCAGCAGTGTTCGCGAAAAACTGTTTTTT
CDR3: CASSVREKLFF
length: 11
V: TRBV6-5
J: TRBJ1-4
D: NA
size: NA

DNA: TGTGCCAGCAGTTTAAGGGGGGACAGGGGTGGCTACACCTTC
CDR3: CASSLRGDRGGYTF
length: 14
V: TRBV28
J: TRBJ1-2
D: TRBD1
size: few

DNA: TGTGCCAGCAGTTCCGAACCTACAGGGGTCGAGCAGTACTTC
CDR3: CASSSEPTGVEQYF
length: 14
V: TRBV7-7
J: TRBJ2-7
D: TRBD1
size: once

DNA: TGCAGCGTTGAAACGAGCTGGGGGAATGAGCAGTTCTTC
CDR3: CSVETSWGNEQFF
length: 13
V: TRBV29-1
J: TRBJ2-1
D: NA
size: once

DNA: TGTGCCAGCAGCCCGGGGGTAGGCGGGAGGGTCTCCTACAATGAGCAGTTCTTC
CDR3: CASSPGVGGRVSYNEQFF
length: 18
V: TRBV5-4
J: TRBJ2-1
D: TRBD2
size: NA

DNA: TGTGCCTGTGGAAAATACCGGAACACCGGGGAGCTGTTTTTT
CDR3: CACGKYRNTGELFF
length: 14
V: TRBV30
J: TRBJ2-2
D: NA
size: NA

DNA: TGTGCCAGCAGCTTCGGGGCGAACGGGATTGGGGCCAACGTCCTGACTTTC
CDR3: CASSFGANGIGANVLTF
length: 17
V: TRBV7-2
J: TRBJ2-6
D: NA
size: NA

DNA: TGTGCCAGCCAAACGTCCCGGGACAGGGAACGGGGTGAAAAACTGTTTTTT
CDR3: CASQTSRDRERGEKLFF
length: 17
V: TRBV13
J: TRBJ1-4
D: TRBD1
size: NA

DNA: TGTGCCAGCAGTTTATCCGGGGGTCGACAGGGGGCCGGGGAGCTGTTTTTT
CDR3: CASSLSGGRQGAGELFF
length: 17
V: TRBV27
J: TRBJ2-2
D: TRBD1
size: NA

DNA: TGCGCCAGCAGCGAAGGGACAGGTACACAGACCCAGTACTTC
CDR3: CASSEGTGTQTQYF
length: 14
V: TRBV5-1
J: TRBJ2-5
D: TRBD1
size: few

DNA: TGTGCTAGCGGCACAGCAGCTAACTATGGCTACACCTTC
CDR3: CASGTAANYGYTF
length: 13
V: TRBV28
J: TRBJ1-2
D: NA
size: NA

DNA: TGTGCCAGAGGAAGGACTAGCGAATCATACGAGCAGTACTTC
CDR3: CARGRTSESYEQYF
length: 14
V: TRBV2
J: TRBJ2-7
D: TRBD2
size: once

DNA: TGCAGCGTAGGGGGTAGCGGGAGGGCCGGCGGGTATTTT
CDR3: CSVGGSGRAGGYF
length: 13
V: TRBV29-1
J: TRBJ2-3
D: TRBD2
size: few

DNA: TGTGCCAGTAGTGCCCTCAGTCAACTCTATGGCTACACCTTC
CDR3: CASSALSQLYGYTF
length: 14
V: TRBV19
J: TRBJ1-2
D: NA
size: NA

DNA: TGTGCCAGCAGCTTGCAGGGGATTAACATTCAGTACTTC
CDR3: CASSLQGINIQYF
length: 13
V: TRBV11-2
J: TRBJ2-4
D: NA
size: many

DNA: TGCAGCGTTGCATCCCTAGGGACAGTCGAAGCCAAAAACATTCAGTACTTC
CDR3: CSVASLGTVEAKNIQYF
length: 17
V: TRBV29-1
J: TRBJ2-4
D: TRBD1
size: few

DNA: TGTGCCAGCACCTCCTTAGGACTTGAGGGCGGCTACACCTTC
CDR3: CASTSLGLEGGYTF
length: 14
V: TRBV27
J: TRBJ1-2
D: NA
size: NA

DNA: TGTGCCACCAGCGTACGCAGCTACGAGCAGTACTTC
CDR3: CATSVRSYEQYF
length: 12
V: TRBV15
J: TRBJ2-7
D: NA
size: NA

DNA: TGTGCCAGCAGCTACCTTACGGGCGAACCTAATGAAAAACTGTTTTTT
CDR3: CASSYLTGEPNEKLFF
length: 16
V: TRBV4-2
J: TRBJ1-4
D: NA
size: NA

DNA: TGTGCCAGCCGCCCCGGGACAGGCGTAGGGCATGAGCAGTTCTTC
CDR3: CASRPGTGVGHEQFF
length: 15
V: TRBV9
J: TRBJ2-1
D: TRBD1
size: NA

DNA: TGTGCCAGCAGCGTAGACCCGGTCGGAAATGAGCAGTTCTTC
CDR3: CASSVDPVGNEQFF
length: 14
V: TRBV9
J: TRBJ2-1
D: NA
size: few

DNA: TGCAGCGTTGAGGGGGGGTCCGGGACCTCTAAGACCCAGTACTTC
CDR3: CSVEGGSGTSKTQYF
length: 15
V: TRBV29-1
J: TRBJ2-5
D: TRBD2
size: NA

DNA: TGTGCCAGCAGCCTCCCCGCACGGAACTATGGCTACACCTTC
CDR3: CASSLPARNYGYTF
length: 14
V: TRBV28
J: TRBJ1-2
D: NA
size: NA

DNA: TGTGCCAGCAGCTTGGCGTACGGGAGGGCCGGAGATACGCAGTATTTT
CDR3: CASSLAYGRAGDTQYF
length: 16
V: TRBV11-3
J: TRBJ2-3
D: TRBD2
size: once

DNA: TGTGCCAGCAGCTTTAGGACAGGACACACCGGGGAGCTGTTTTTT
CDR3: CASSFRTGHTGELFF
length: 15
V: TRBV7-9
J: TRBJ2-2
D: TRBD1
size: NA

DNA: TGTGCCACCATGGGTCTGTTCACCGGGGAGCTGTTTTTT
CDR3: CATMGLFTGELFF
length: 13
V: TRBV28
J: TRBJ2-2
D: NA
size: NA

DNA: TGTGCCAGCAAGAGGTCGGTGAACACTGAAGCTTTCTTT
CDR3: CASKRSVNTEAFF
length: 13
V: TRBV27
J: TRBJ1-1
D: NA
size: NA

DNA: TGCAGCGTTGCAGAAAATAGCAATCAGCCCCAGCATTTT
CDR3: CSVAENSNQPQHF
length: 13
V: TRBV29-1
J: TRBJ1-5
D: NA
size: NA